This T cell receptor (beta chain) is from a study of T-cell memory formation after mild COVID-19. This clonotype turned up a few times. MiXCR was run by TCRdb on the 5' RACE reads, yielding one entry per CDR3 protein. This repertoire shows about 470,000 distinct CDR3 sequences, roughly 18% found once; its top ten account for approximately 13%. This CDR3 comprises 14 residues. Trimming stripped 6 bases from V and 0 bases from J, with 11 bases between. The germline V gene has CDR1 SGHVS and CDR2 FQNEAQ. This rearrangement joins TRBV7-8 to TRBJ1-1, with a weak D call TRBD1 (6 bases). Material: PBMCs or a T cell subset sorted from them (not recorded which). This TCR was recovered from an adult woman who had mild COVID-19 (a few samples of this study predate the infection). Cell type and time point are not known. CDR3 protein: CASRPGHLNTEAFF. The DNA of the CDR3 is TGTGCCAGCAGGCCGGGACACCTGAACACTGAAGCTTTCTTT.